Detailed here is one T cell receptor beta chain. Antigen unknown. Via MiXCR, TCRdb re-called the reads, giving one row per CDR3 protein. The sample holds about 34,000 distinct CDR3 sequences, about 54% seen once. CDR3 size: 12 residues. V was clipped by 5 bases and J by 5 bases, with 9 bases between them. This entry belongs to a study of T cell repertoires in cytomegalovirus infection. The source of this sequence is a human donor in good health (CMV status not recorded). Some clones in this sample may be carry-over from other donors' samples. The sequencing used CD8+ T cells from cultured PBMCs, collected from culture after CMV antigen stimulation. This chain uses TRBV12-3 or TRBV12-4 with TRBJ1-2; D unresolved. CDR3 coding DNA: TGTGCCAGCAGTCCCGGATCTTATGGCTACACCTTC. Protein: CASSPGSYGYTF.